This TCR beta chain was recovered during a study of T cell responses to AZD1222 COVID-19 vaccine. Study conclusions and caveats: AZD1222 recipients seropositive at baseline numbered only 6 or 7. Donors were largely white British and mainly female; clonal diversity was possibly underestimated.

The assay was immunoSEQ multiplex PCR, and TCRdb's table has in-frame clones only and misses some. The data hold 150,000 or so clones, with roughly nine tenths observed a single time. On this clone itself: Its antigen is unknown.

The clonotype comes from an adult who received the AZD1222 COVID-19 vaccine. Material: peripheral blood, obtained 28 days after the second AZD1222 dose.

The CDR3 DNA reads TGTGCCAGCAGTCTGGGATTGGAGACTAATGAAAAACTGTTTTTT. Protein product: CASSLGLETNEKLFF. This rearrangement joins TRBV6-2 or TRBV6-3 to TRBJ1-4; no reliable D call. This CDR3 spans 15 amino acids. Germline V gives CDR1 MNHEY, CDR2 SVGEGT. Trimming stripped 5 bases from V and 2 bases from J, with 12 bases between.